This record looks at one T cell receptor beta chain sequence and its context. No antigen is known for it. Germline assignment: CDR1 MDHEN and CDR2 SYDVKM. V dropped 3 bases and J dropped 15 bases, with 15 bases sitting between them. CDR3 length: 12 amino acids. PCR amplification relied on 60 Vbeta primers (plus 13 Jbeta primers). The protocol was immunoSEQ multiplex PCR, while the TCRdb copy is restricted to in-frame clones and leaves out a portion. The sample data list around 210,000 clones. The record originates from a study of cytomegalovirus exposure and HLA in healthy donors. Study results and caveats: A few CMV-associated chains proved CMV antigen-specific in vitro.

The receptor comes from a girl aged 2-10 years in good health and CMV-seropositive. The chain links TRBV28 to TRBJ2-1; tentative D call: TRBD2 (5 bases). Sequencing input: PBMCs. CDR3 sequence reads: CASSLVGLARFF. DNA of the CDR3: TGTGCCAGCAGTTTGGTCGGACTGGCAAGGTTCTTC.